This is a list of T cell receptor beta chains from one sample in a study of blood T cell repertoires in COVID-19. Sequenced by immunoSEQ multiplex PCR; TCRdb stores in-frame clones only, minus some. The table records 250,000 to 300,000 clones, about nine tenths of them present only once. The material sequenced was PBMCs or T cells enriched from blood (not recorded which). The receptors were sampled from a middle-aged woman with acute COVID-19. CDR3s leave out the opening cysteine and the closing phenylalanine or tryptophan. The order of the fields is J gene, D gene, CDR3 length, clone size, V gene, CDR3 protein. A D gene is named only where the DNA matches it firmly. A row's size may be missing; if present it is once, few, many or a size class.

TRBJ1-2,TRBD1,13,once,TRBV10-3,AIRGQQEYNYGYT
TRBJ2-7,TRBD2,13,.,TRBV5-8,ASSLELAGVREQY
TRBJ1-5,.,13,.,TRBV6-2/TRBV6-3,ASSYATGLNQPQH
TRBJ1-6,.,15,.,TRBV6-6,ASSPPPGHSYNSPLH
TRBJ2-7,TRBD1,13,.,TRBV27,ASRTPGTGNLEQY
TRBJ1-1,.,11,.,TRBV7-9,ASRSGVNTEAF
TRBJ2-7,TRBD1,12,.,TRBV7-9,ASSSPTGTYEQY
TRBJ2-7,.,11,.,TRBV19,ASSISGSWEQY
TRBJ1-2,TRBD1,12,.,TRBV10-3,AISGTGSTYGYT
TRBJ1-2,TRBD1,12,.,TRBV19,ASSIGGGAYGYT
TRBJ2-2,.,10,.,TRBV11-2,ASSPSPGELF
TRBJ2-7,.,12,.,TRBV24-1,ATSEPPPGHEQY
TRBJ2-5,TRBD1,13,.,TRBV3-1/TRBV3-2,ASSPPGGGEETQY
TRBJ2-3,TRBD2,17,.,TRBV10-1,ANDRHFGGQREEKDTQY
TRBJ2-7,TRBD1,13,few,TRBV3-1/TRBV3-2,ASSHKGTGGYEQY
TRBJ2-3,TRBD1,13,.,TRBV5-1,ASSTRTGGVDTPY
TRBJ1-3,.,16,.,TRBV21-1,ASSKCLNRDISGNTIY
TRBJ2-5,TRBD2,16,.,TRBV10-3,AISEGTSGLPTKETQY
TRBJ1-2,.,12,.,TRBV28,ASSTQRSNYGYT
TRBJ1-6,.,11,once,TRBV7-2,ASSLWAYSPLH
TRBJ2-4,.,11,.,TRBV29-1,SVEVGGKNIQY
TRBJ1-6,.,13,.,TRBV6-5,ASSSSGGRDSPLH
TRBJ2-7,.,15,.,TRBV3-1/TRBV3-2,ASSQGKGVAVRDEQY
TRBJ1-2,.,11,.,TRBV28,ASSNRVYYGYT
TRBJ1-5,.,13,.,TRBV2,ASSPQGMSNQPQH
TRBJ1-2,.,10,.,TRBV6-5,ASRDTNYGYT
TRBJ2-7,TRBD1,13,.,TRBV28,ASSQAGTGGYEQY
TRBJ2-7,.,13,.,TRBV3-1/TRBV3-2,ASSLGPTGRYEQY
TRBJ2-1,.,11,.,TRBV27,ASITDGGLKQF
TRBJ2-2,TRBD1,14,once,TRBV5-1,ASSSGTGGSGGELF
TRBJ2-2,TRBD1,13,.,TRBV28,ASERDRGGGGELF
TRBJ2-7,TRBD1,13,.,TRBV7-8,ASSLRTGALYEQY
TRBJ2-3,.,13,.,TRBV7-9,ASSLAGANTDTQY
TRBJ2-7,TRBD1,12,.,TRBV7-9,ASSLGQGRYEQY
TRBJ2-3,TRBD2,13,.,TRBV19,ASSRLAASTDTQY
TRBJ1-6,.,13,.,TRBV2,ASRPQAGYNSPLH
TRBJ2-6,.,15,.,TRBV5-8,ASSFDSFSSGANVLT
TRBJ2-5,TRBD1,13,.,TRBV18,ASSPSPQGAETQY
TRBJ2-3,.,12,once,TRBV7-2,ASSLGSGTDTQY
TRBJ2-1,TRBD1,14,.,TRBV7-8,ASSLVRDRARGEQF
TRBJ2-3,TRBD2,12,.,TRBV10-3,AIGRGTSADTQY
TRBJ2-5,.,11,.,TRBV7-2,ASSGGPQETQY
TRBJ2-7,TRBD2,13,.,TRBV6-2/TRBV6-3,ASSYGAGGTYEQY
TRBJ1-2,.,11,.,TRBV6-5,ASSYMEAGSYT
TRBJ2-2,.,15,.,TRBV18,ASSPKLGAGITGELF
TRBJ1-3,.,9,.,TRBV20-1,SGQGGNTIY
TRBJ2-2,.,10,.,TRBV2,ASSELYGELF
TRBJ1-2,.,13,.,TRBV28,ASSSRLGEDYGYT
TRBJ1-1,.,14,.,TRBV27,ASSRSPTNMNTEAF
TRBJ1-1,.,11,.,TRBV24-1,ATSDRENTEAF
TRBJ1-1,TRBD1,17,.,TRBV28,ASSVLGPSGGEGYTEAF
TRBJ1-6,.,15,.,TRBV4-1,ASSQVGGSPWNSPLH
TRBJ2-3,.,12,.,TRBV4-1,ASSLSIGTDTQY
TRBJ1-5,TRBD1,13,.,TRBV28,ASSPGQGVNQPQH
TRBJ1-2,TRBD1,13,.,TRBV28,ASSPPPGQLYGYT